The source of this TCR beta chain is a study of shared clonotypes between healthy human individuals. Regarding the study as a whole: In the sorted subsets, rarefaction showed sequencing was incomplete despite large depth.

Naive CD8 cells lacked CD45RO, underwent positive selection for CCR7 and left out terminally differentiated effector memory CD45RA+ cells. Study processing details: Because ImmunoSEQ provided only junction sequences with no quality scores, the filtering differed. Repertoires were generated with immunoSEQ multiplex PCR, while TCRdb's copy carries only in-frame clones and drops some. The DNA gave D and trimming, while V, J and clone size come from that table. The repertoire holds 550,000 to 600,000 clones, with roughly 98% as singletons. Comments on this clone: Its antigen is unidentified.

The CDR3 has 14 amino acids. V was clipped by 1 base and J by 1 base, with 5 bases between them. Germline CDR1 and CDR2: SGHTA and FQGNSA. This chain joins TRBV7-2 and TRBJ2-1, with D unresolved. The clonotype originates from a man aged 25 to 45 in good health. Sequenced sample: naive CD8+ T cells sorted from blood. CDR3 in DNA: TGTGCCAGCAGCTTAGTGGTTTCCTACAATGAGCAGTTCTTC. Amino acids: CASSLVVSYNEQFF.